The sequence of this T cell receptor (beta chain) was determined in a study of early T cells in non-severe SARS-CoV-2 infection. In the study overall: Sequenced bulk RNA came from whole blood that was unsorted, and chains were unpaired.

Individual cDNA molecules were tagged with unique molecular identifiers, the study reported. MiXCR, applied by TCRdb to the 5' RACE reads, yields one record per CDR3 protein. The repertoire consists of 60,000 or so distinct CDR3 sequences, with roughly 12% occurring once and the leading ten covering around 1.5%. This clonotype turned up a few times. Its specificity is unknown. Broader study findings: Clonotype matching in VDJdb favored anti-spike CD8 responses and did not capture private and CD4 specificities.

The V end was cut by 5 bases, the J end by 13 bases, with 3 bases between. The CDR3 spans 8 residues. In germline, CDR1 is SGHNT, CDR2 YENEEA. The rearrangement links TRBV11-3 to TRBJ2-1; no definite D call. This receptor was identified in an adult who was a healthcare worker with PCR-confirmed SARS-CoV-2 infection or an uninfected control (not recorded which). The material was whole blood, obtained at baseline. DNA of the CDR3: TGTGCCAGCAGCCCACAGTTCTTC. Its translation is CASSPQFF.